The text below deals with one T cell receptor beta chain. This sample was taken from a study of blood T cell repertoires in COVID-19. Study information: Sample material is recorded as cDNA or gDNA derived from T cells, B-cell-depleted T cells, or PBMCs.

With 7 bases removed from V and 1 base from J, the gap between germline ends came to 10 bases. The CDR3 length is 13 residues. The germline gives CDR1 SNHLY, CDR2 FYNNEI. Sequenced by immunoSEQ multiplex PCR; TCRdb stores in-frame clones only, minus some. The sample records roughly 130,000 clones, around 85% being singletons. The sequencing input was peripheral blood. The chain has TRBV2 and TRBJ1-1; no clear D gene. The source of this sequence is a woman aged 45-65 years with acute or convalescent COVID-19. The chain's CDR3 is CASIRGGNTEAFF. The CDR3 region has the DNA TGTGCCAGCATCCGGGGTGGGAACACTGAAGCTTTCTTT.